The T cell receptor (beta chain) under discussion was sequenced for a study of control samples from healthy donors and cancer patients. CDR1 is SGHTA, CDR2 FQGNSA, per germline. This CDR3 is 13 amino acids long. Trimming took off 8 bases at V and 2 bases at J, with 12 bases between the two ends. TCRdb keeps only in-frame clones here, not all; method: immunoSEQ multiplex PCR. The data hold fewer than 110,000 clones, with 85% to 90% observed a single time. The gene calls are TRBV7-2 and TRBJ2-5; D perhaps matches TRBD1 (6 bases). Source material: blood. The TCR comes from a man aged 25 to 45 in good health. CDR3 in DNA: TGTGCCAGCGGACGGGACACTCAAGAGACCCAGTACTTC. This sequence encodes CASGRDTQETQYF. Based on the CDR3 plus reference TRBV7-2 and TRBJ2-5, the full variable domain is GAGVSQSPSNKVTEKGKDVELRCDPISGHTALYWYRQSLGQGLEFLIYFQGNSAPDKSGLPSDRFSAERTGGSVSTLTIQRTQQEDSAVYLCASGRDTQETQYFGPGTRLLVL.